The source of this T cell receptor beta chain is a study of blood T cells in healthy people across ages. Whole-study results and caveats: Observed TCR beta diversity per million T cells went down as age went up. This fall followed a roughly linear course with age. Long-lived donors had more naive CD4+ cells and higher diversity than aged donors.

CDR3 length: 10 residues. The germline V gene encodes CDR1 MNHEY and CDR2 SVGAGI. V lost 11 bases, J lost 6 bases, and 9 bases lay in between. Next came a second PCR, run for 7 to 11 cycles, which used a sample-barcoded 5' primer along with a J-beta primer mix. A template-switch adaptor that had 12 random nucleotides put a tag on each cDNA molecule. From the 5' RACE reads, TCRdb called clonotypes with MiXCR, one entry per CDR3 protein. The repertoire holds 600,000 to 800,000 distinct CDR3 sequences, under 65% seen once, with approximately 13% in the top ten. Remarks on this clonotype: What it recognizes is unknown.

This clonotype was sampled from a woman of 80 years or more in good health. V gene TRBV6-5 combines with J gene TRBJ2-3; the D is unclear. The sample comprised blood. The CDR3: CAAGEDTQYF. As DNA, the CDR3 is TGTGCCGCAGGAGAGGATACGCAGTATTTT.